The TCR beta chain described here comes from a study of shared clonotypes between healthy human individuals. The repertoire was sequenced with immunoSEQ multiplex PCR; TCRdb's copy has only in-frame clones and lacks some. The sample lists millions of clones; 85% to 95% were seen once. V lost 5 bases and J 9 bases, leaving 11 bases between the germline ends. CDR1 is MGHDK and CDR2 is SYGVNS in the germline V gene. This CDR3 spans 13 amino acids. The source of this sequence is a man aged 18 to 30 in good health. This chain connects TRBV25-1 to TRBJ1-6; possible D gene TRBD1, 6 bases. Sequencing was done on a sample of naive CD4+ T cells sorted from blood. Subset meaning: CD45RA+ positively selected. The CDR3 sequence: CASSPSQGSPLHF. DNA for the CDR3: TGTGCCAGCAGTCCCTCACAGGGTTCACCCCTCCACTTT.